This entry lists 27 T cell receptor beta chains sequenced from one sample in a study of OX40 agonist ivuxolimab in advanced cancers. Generated by immunoSEQ multiplex PCR, the TCRdb table keeps only in-frame clones and is missing some. The sample yields around 62,000 clones, 77% seen once. The material was CD4+ or CD8+ T cells sorted from blood, obtained in a trial of the OX40 agonist ivuxolimab. The receptors originated from an adult with an advanced solid tumor such as melanoma, head and neck, liver or kidney cancer.

The CDR3 DNA sequence: TGTGCCAGCAGCTTAGTGTCTAGCGGGAGGGCCGCGTACGAGCAGTACTTC. Its protein is CASSLVSSGRAAYEQYF. The chain uses TRBV7-9 and TRBJ2-7; TRBD2 aligns across 12 bases. V gave up 1 base and J gave up 4 bases; unmatched junction bases: 8. The CDR3 has 17 residues. Germline-derived CDR1 and CDR2 are SEHNR and FQNEAQ (reference sequence).

CDR3 loop: CASSLSGGNYGYTF. The CDR3 DNA sequence: TGTGCCAGCAGCTTATCCGGGGGGAACTATGGCTACACCTTC. V is TRBV11-3 and J is TRBJ1-2, with a possible D match to TRBD1 (5 bases). V gave up 2 bases and J gave up 2 bases, with 9 bases separating them. The V gene's germline CDR1 is SGHNT and CDR2 YENEEA. The CDR3 runs 14 residues.

The CDR3 is CSVRETNSYEQYF. The CDR3 bases are TGCAGCGTTCGAGAAACAAACTCCTACGAGCAGTACTTC. The rearrangement links TRBV29-1 to TRBJ2-7; D is unclear. Germline assignment: CDR1 SQVTM and CDR2 ANQGSEA. The CDR3 has 13 amino acids. The V gene lost 5 bases and the J gene lost 0 bases, with 11 bases spanning the gap.

The V gene is TRBV7-8, the J gene TRBJ2-7; D is possibly TRBD1 (6 bases). The germline V gene has CDR1 SGHVS and CDR2 FQNEAQ. This CDR3 is 19 amino acids long. The V end was cut by 1 base, the J end by 2 bases, with 24 bases between. CDR3 sequence: CASSLVPRRDIRKAYEQYF. CDR3 bases: TGTGCCAGCAGCTTAGTTCCCCGCCGGGACATTAGAAAAGCCTACGAGCAGTACTTC. Variable domain in full (rest from reference TRBV7-8 and TRBJ2-7): GAGVSQSPRYKVAKRGQDVALRCDPISGHVSLFWYQQALGQGPEFLTYFQNEAQLDKSGLPSDRFFAERPEGSVSTLKIQRTQQEDSAVYLCASSLVPRRDIRKAYEQYFGPGTRLTVT.

Comments on this clone: Germline is not matched at one junction end, which may reflect a read error. The chain joins TRBV28 to TRBJ1-5; 9 bases agree with TRBD1. CDR1 and CDR2 (germline): MDHEN, SYDVKM. The CDR3 extends over 12 amino acids. The CDR3 DNA sequence: TGCGCGAGTGGGACAGGGCGGCAGCCCCAGCATTTT. This gives the protein CASGTGRQPQHF.

There are a few counts of this clone. The chain joins TRBV6-1 to TRBJ2-2; D unresolved. This CDR3 region has 13 residues. Between the trimmed V and J ends, which lost 8 bases and 6 bases, there was a span of 13 bases. Germline V gene data show CDR1 as MNHNS and CDR2 as SASEGT. Here the CDR3 DNA reads TGTGCCAGCTCGCCCCATAGTGCCGGGGAGCTGTTTTTT. Its translation: CASSPHSAGELFF.

This chain connects TRBV19 to TRBJ2-6; TRBD1 matches 7 bases. Trimming at V came to 9 bases and at J to 0 bases, leaving 8 bases not matched to a gene. The CDR3 totals 16 residues. Per germline, CDR1 LNHDA and CDR2 SQIVND (reference sequence). The CDR3 bases are TGTGCCAGCTCCCGGGACAGTGGCTCTGGGGCCAACGTCCTGACTTTC. Translated: CASSRDSGSGANVLTF. Looking up the rest from reference TRBV19 and TRBJ2-6 gives the full variable domain: DGGITQSPKYLFRKEGQNVTLSCEQNLNHDAMYWYRQDPGQGLRLIYYSQIVNDFQKGDIAEGYSVSREKKESFPLTVTSAQKNPTAFYLCASSRDSGSGANVLTFGAGSRLTVL.

The chain employs TRBV10-2 and TRBJ1-1; D is unclear. V gave up 3 bases and J gave up 0 bases, with 8 bases separating them. In germline, CDR1 is WSHSY, CDR2 SAAADI. The CDR3 runs 14 residues. The CDR3 protein is CASSDQVLNTEAFF. CDR3 sequence (DNA): TGCGCCAGCAGTGATCAGGTCTTGAACACTGAAGCTTTCTTT.

The gene calls are TRBV6-1 and TRBJ2-7; maybe TRBD2 (6 bases). This CDR3 is 16 amino acids long. Trimming took 4 bases from V and 0 from J, leaving 16 bases between them. Germline V gene data show CDR1 as MNHNS and CDR2 as SASEGT. The CDR3 coding sequence is TGTGCCAGCAGTGGCAACACCGGGACTGGCTCCTACGAGCAGTACTTC. Its translation is CASSGNTGTGSYEQYF.

The chain links TRBV5-6 to TRBJ1-1; TRBD1 matches 7 bases. CDR1 and CDR2 (germline): SGHDT, YYEEEE. The CDR3 totals 15 residues. V dropped 3 bases and J dropped 4; count of bases not matched to a gene: 9. CDR3 region: CASSYGQVSITEAFF. CDR3 nucleotide sequence: TGTGCCAGCAGCTACGGACAGGTGTCGATCACTGAAGCTTTCTTT.

V gene TRBV29-1 combines with J gene TRBJ2-5; 7 bases align to TRBD1. V dropped 1 base and J dropped 4; count of bases not matched to a gene: 3. The V gene's germline CDR1 is SQVTM and CDR2 ANQGSEA. The CDR3 is made up of 13 amino acids. The CDR3 DNA sequence: TGCAGCGTTGAAGCGGGACAGCGAGAGACCCAGTACTTC. Its translation: CSVEAGQRETQYF.

The chain couples TRBV10-3 to TRBJ2-5; 9 bases are shared with TRBD2. The CDR3 covers 13 residues. The trim removed 10 bases at V and 5 bases at J, leaving 8 bases unmatched. From germline, CDR1 is ENHRY and CDR2 SYGVKD. The CDR3 DNA reads TGTGCCACGCGGGAGCGGGAGGCGGAGACCCAGTACTTC. As protein: CATREREAETQYF.

This clone has just one count. This CDR3 reads CASSKDRTSGGKPSYNEQFF. CDR3 coding DNA: TGTGCCAGCAGCAAAGATCGAACTAGCGGGGGTAAACCTTCCTACAATGAGCAGTTCTTC. The chain couples TRBV21-1 to TRBJ2-1; TRBD2, the table's D call, lacks a check against the DNA. TRBV21-1 is shown as a pseudogene. This CDR3 is built from 20 residues.

The chain uses TRBV9 and TRBJ2-1; D call uncertain. In germline, CDR1 is SGDLS, CDR2 YYNGEE. V dropped 3 bases and J dropped 8 bases, with 15 bases sitting between them. This CDR3 spans 14 amino acids. In DNA, the CDR3 is TGTGCCAGCAGCGGGAGAGGCCATGTGTATGAGCAGTTCTTC. It yields the protein CASSGRGHVYEQFF.

The gene calls are TRBV6-1 and TRBJ1-2; D is unclear. Trimming stripped 1 base from V and 8 bases from J, with 11 bases between. In germline, CDR1 is MNHNS, CDR2 SASEGT. The CDR3 spans 13 residues. The CDR3 spells CASSEGGSGGYTF. CDR3 DNA sequence: TGTGCCAGCAGTGAAGGAGGGTCCGGGGGCTACACCTTC.

V is TRBV2 and J is TRBJ2-1; the D gene is possibly TRBD1 (5 bases). V lost 1 base, J lost 4 bases, and 17 bases lay in between. This CDR3 is built from 17 residues. Germline values: CDR1 SNHLY, CDR2 FYNNEI. The CDR3 reads CASSEDIQVRPYNEQFF. CDR3 bases: TGTGCCAGCAGTGAAGATATACAGGTAAGACCATACAATGAGCAGTTCTTC.

This CDR3 reads CASSYSAGLEYEQYF. The CDR3 coding sequence is TGTGCCAGCAGTTACTCGGCCGGATTGGAGTACGAGCAGTACTTC. The chain recombines TRBV6-5 with TRBJ2-7; D remains unclear. V was shortened by 0 bases and J by 4 bases, with 13 bases between the two germline ends. The CDR3 runs to 15 residues. Germline V lookup: CDR1 MNHEY, CDR2 SVGAGI.

V is TRBV5-1 and J is TRBJ2-3; the D is unclear. CDR3 length equals 13 residues. Germline CDR1 is SGHRS and CDR2 is YFSETQ. Trimming cost V 4 bases and J 2 bases, with 8 bases left between them. In nucleotides, the CDR3 is TGCGCCAGCAGCGAAGCATTCACAGATACGCAGTATTTT. Protein sequence: CASSEAFTDTQYF.

This clone was counted at least ten times. The sample carries other DNA sequences with the same CDR3. The chain recombines TRBV7-9 with TRBJ1-5; TRBD1 matches at 9 bases. The CDR3 is 14 residues long. Trimming removed 7 bases from V and 1 base from J; junction bases left unmatched: 2. The V gene's germline CDR1 is SEHNR and CDR2 FQNEAQ (reference sequence). The CDR3 DNA reads TGTGCCAGCACGACAGGGGGAAGCAATCAGCCCCAGCATTTT. It specifies CASTTGGSNQPQHF.

The chain couples TRBV9 to TRBJ2-3; 7 nucleotides line up with TRBD2. The length of the CDR3 is 18 residues. V was clipped by 0 bases and J by 2 bases; unmatched bases: 12. Germline-derived CDR1 and CDR2 are SGDLS and YYNGEE. The CDR3 loop reads CASSVGPGGGGYTDTQYF. DNA of the CDR3: TGTGCCAGCAGCGTAGGCCCGGGAGGCGGGGGATACACAGATACGCAGTATTTT.

This clone is judged medium-sized. The V gene is TRBV18, the J gene TRBJ1-2, with a possible D match to TRBD1 (5 bases). V lost 6 bases and J lost 4, with 9 bases in between. The CDR3 runs to 12 residues. The germline gives CDR1 KGHSH, CDR2 LQKENI. This CDR3 is CASSMGPYGYTF. The CDR3, as DNA: TGTGCCAGCTCCATGGGGCCCTATGGCTACACCTTC. The full variable domain, completed using reference TRBV18 and TRBJ1-2, is NAGVMQNPRHLVRRRGQEARLRCSPMKGHSHVYWYRQLPEEGLKFMVYLQKENIIDESGMPKERFSAEFPKEGPSILRIQQVVRGDSAAYFCASSMGPYGYTFGSGTRLTVV.

This chain links TRBV6-1 with TRBJ2-1; D call uncertain. V lost 4 bases to trimming and J lost 8 bases, with 6 bases between them. Per germline, CDR1 MNHNS and CDR2 SASEGT. There are 11 residues in the CDR3. The CDR3 coding sequence is TGTGCCAGCAGTGTACTGGATGAGCAGTTCTTC. This encodes CASSVLDEQFF.

As for this clone: This specimen includes other DNA sequences encoding the same CDR3. V and J are TRBV4-1 and TRBJ1-1; D remains ambiguous. CDR3 length: 14 residues. CDR1 is MGHRA, CDR2 YSYEKL, per germline. V was cut by 4 bases and J by 3 bases, with 12 bases left in between. Here the CDR3 reads CASSPGRVDTEAFF. The CDR3 region has the DNA TGCGCCAGCAGCCCCGGAAGGGTGGACACTGAAGCTTTCTTT.

V usage is TRBV5-1 and J usage is TRBJ1-1; 10 nucleotides match TRBD1. In germline, CDR1 is SGHRS, CDR2 YFSETQ. V gave up 3 bases and J gave up 1 base; unmatched junction bases: 3. The CDR3 sequence is 15 residues long. The CDR3 region has the DNA TGCGCCAGCAGCTCAAGACAGGGGGCGAACACTGAAGCTTTCTTT. Translation: CASSSRQGANTEAFF. Supplemented by reference TRBV5-1 and TRBJ1-1, the full variable domain reads KAGVTQTPRYLIKTRGQQVTLSCSPISGHRSVSWYQQTPGQGLQFLFEYFSETQRNKGNFPGRFSGRQFSNSRSEMNVSTLELGDSALYLCASSSRQGANTEAFFGQGTRLTVV.

V usage is TRBV6-1 and J usage is TRBJ2-7, with unresolved D. The V gene's germline CDR1 is MNHNS and CDR2 SASEGT. Trimming stripped 0 bases from V and 2 bases from J, with 17 bases between. The CDR3 sequence is 17 residues long. The CDR3 nucleotides read TGTGCCAGCAGTGAAGCGCTTGAAACAGCCCCTACCTACGAGCAGTACTTC. This sequence encodes CASSEALETAPTYEQYF.

V gene TRBV29-1 combines with J gene TRBJ2-6; a possible D gene is TRBD1 (6 bases). Germline values: CDR1 SQVTM, CDR2 ANQGSEA. This CDR3 has 17 residues. Deletions cut 1 base from V and 0 bases from J, with 13 bases between. CDR3 coding DNA: TGCAGCGTTGAAGTTAAGGGACAAAACTCTGGGGCCAACGTCCTGACTTTC. Translated: CSVEVKGQNSGANVLTF.

V usage is TRBV2 and J usage is TRBJ2-3; TRBD2 matches at 7 bases. The CDR3 loop spans 16 amino acids. From germline, CDR1 is SNHLY and CDR2 FYNNEI. The junction had 10 bases not matched to a gene; V was cut back by 5 bases and J by 2 bases. Here the CDR3 reads CASSPASSGITDTQYF. In nucleotides, the CDR3 is TGTGCCAGCAGTCCCGCCTCTAGCGGTATCACAGATACGCAGTATTTT.